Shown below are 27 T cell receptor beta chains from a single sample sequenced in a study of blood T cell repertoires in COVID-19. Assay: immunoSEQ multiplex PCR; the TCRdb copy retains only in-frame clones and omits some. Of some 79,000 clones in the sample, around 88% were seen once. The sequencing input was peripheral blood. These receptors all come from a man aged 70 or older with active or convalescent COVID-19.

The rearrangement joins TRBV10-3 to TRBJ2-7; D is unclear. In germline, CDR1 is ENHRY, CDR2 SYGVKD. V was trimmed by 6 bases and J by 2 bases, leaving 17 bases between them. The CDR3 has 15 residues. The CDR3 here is CAIRSPALGPYEQYF. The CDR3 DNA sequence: TGTGCCATCAGGTCGCCAGCCCTAGGCCCCTACGAGCAGTACTTC.

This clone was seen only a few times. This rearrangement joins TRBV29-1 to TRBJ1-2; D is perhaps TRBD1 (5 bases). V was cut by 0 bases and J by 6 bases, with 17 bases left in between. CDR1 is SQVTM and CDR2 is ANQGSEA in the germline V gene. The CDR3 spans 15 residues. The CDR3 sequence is CSVEDLRGIIDGYTF. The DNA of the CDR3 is TGCAGCGTTGAAGATCTCCGGGGGATCATCGATGGCTACACCTTC.

The CDR3 is CAWRRGPLYGYTF. DNA of the CDR3: TGTGCCTGGAGGAGGGGGCCCCTCTATGGCTACACCTTC. The gene calls are TRBV30 and TRBJ1-2, with 7 bases identical to TRBD1. The CDR3 length is 13 residues. Unmatched junction bases numbered 5, after V lost 3 bases and J lost 4 bases. CDR1 GTSNPN and CDR2 SVGIG come from the germline V gene (reference sequence).

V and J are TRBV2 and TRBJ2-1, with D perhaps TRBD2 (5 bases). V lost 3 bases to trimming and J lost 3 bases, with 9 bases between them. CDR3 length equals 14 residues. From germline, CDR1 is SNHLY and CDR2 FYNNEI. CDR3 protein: CASSDGNHYNEQFF. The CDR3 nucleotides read TGTGCCAGCAGTGACGGGAACCACTACAATGAGCAGTTCTTC.

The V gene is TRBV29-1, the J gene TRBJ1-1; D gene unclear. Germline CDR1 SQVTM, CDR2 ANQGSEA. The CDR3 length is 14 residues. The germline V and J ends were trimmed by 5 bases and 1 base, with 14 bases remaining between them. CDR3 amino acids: CSVLKHQKNTEAFF. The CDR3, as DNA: TGCAGCGTTCTCAAACATCAGAAGAACACTGAAGCTTTCTTT.

CDR3 nucleotides: TGCGCCAGTGGAAGGGGGACGCAGAAAGAGACCCAGTACTTC. As protein: CASGRGTQKETQYF. This chain joins TRBV5-1 and TRBJ2-5, with D possibly TRBD1 on 6 matching bases. This CDR3 region has 14 residues. V lost 8 bases to trimming and J lost 3 bases, with 17 bases between them. The germline V gene has CDR1 SGHRS and CDR2 YFSETQ.

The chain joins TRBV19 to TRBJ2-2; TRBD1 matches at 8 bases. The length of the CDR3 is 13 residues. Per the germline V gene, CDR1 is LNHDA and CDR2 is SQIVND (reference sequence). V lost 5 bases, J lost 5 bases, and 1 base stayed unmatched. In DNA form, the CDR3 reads TGTGCCAGTAGTCGACAGGGGACCGGGGAGCTGTTTTTT. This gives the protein CASSRQGTGELFF.

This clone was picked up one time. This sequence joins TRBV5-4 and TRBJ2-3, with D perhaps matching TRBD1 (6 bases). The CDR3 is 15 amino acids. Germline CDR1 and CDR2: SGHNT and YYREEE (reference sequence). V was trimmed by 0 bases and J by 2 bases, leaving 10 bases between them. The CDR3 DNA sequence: TGTGCCAGCAGCTTGGGAGGGGGTACCACAGATACGCAGTATTTT. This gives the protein CASSLGGGTTDTQYF.

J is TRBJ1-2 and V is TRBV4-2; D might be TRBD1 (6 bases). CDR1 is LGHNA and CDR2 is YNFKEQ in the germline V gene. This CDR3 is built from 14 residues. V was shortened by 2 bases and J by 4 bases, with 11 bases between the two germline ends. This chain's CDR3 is CASSQSGTPYGYTF. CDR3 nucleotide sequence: TGTGCCAGCAGCCAATCCGGGACACCCTATGGCTACACCTTC.

The CDR3 DNA follows: TGTGCCAGCAGCTTATACAGGACAGGGTGGGGTGAGCAGTTCTTC. The encoded protein is CASSLYRTGWGEQFF. The gene calls are TRBV7-8 and TRBJ2-1; TRBD1 matches at 8 bases. V shed 2 bases, J shed 9 bases, and the junction held 9 bases outside the gene matches. Germline V gene data show CDR1 as SGHVS and CDR2 as FQNEAQ. This CDR3 has 15 residues.

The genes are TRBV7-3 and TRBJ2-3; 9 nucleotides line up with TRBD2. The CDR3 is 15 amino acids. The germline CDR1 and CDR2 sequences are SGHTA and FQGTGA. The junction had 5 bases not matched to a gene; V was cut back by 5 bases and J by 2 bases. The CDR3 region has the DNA TGTGCCAGCAGCGCTGGACTAGCGAACACAGATACGCAGTATTTT. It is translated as CASSAGLANTDTQYF. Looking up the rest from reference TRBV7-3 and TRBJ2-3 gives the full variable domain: GAGVSQTPSNKVTEKGKYVELRCDPISGHTALYWYRQSLGQGPEFLIYFQGTGAADDSGLPNDRFFAVRPEGSVSTLKIQRTERGDSAVYLCASSAGLANTDTQYFGPGTRLTVL.

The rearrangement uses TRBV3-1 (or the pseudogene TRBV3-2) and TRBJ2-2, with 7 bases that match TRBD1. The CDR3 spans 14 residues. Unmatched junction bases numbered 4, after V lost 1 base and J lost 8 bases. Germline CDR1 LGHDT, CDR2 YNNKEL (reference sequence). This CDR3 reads CASSQVPRGGELFF. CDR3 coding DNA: TGTGCCAGCAGCCAAGTACCCAGGGGGGGGGAGCTGTTTTTT.

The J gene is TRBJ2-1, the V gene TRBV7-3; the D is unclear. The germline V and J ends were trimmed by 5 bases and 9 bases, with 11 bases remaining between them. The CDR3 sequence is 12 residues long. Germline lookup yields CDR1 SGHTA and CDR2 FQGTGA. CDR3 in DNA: TGTGCCAGCAGCAAAACCGGCGGTGAGCAGTTCTTC. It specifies CASSKTGGEQFF. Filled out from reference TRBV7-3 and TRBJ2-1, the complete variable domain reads GAGVSQTPSNKVTEKGKYVELRCDPISGHTALYWYRQSLGQGPEFLIYFQGTGAADDSGLPNDRFFAVRPEGSVSTLKIQRTERGDSAVYLCASSKTGGEQFFGPGTRLTVL.

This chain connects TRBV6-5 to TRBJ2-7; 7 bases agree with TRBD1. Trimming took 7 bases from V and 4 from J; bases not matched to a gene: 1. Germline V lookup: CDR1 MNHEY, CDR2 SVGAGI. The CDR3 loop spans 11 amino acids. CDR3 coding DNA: TGTGCCAGCAACAGGGGATACGAGCAGTACTTC. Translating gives CASNRGYEQYF.

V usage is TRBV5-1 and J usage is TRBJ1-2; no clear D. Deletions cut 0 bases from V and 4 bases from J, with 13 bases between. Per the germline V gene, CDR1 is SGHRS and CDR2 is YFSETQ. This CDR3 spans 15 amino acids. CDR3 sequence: CASSLARTGGYGYTF. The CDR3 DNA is TGCGCCAGCAGCTTGGCTAGGACCGGAGGCTATGGCTACACCTTC.

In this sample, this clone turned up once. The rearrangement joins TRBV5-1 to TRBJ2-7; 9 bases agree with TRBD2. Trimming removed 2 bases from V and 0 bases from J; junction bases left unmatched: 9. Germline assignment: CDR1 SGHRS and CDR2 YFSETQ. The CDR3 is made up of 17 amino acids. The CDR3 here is CASSFRPRTSDSYEQYF. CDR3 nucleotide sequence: TGCGCCAGCAGCTTCCGCCCCCGGACTAGCGACTCCTACGAGCAGTACTTC.

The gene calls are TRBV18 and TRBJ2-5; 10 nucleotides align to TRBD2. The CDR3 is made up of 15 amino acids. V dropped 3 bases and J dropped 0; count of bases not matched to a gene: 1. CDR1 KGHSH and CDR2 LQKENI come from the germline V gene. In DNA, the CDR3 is TGTGCCAGCTCACCCCTAGCGGGAGACCAAGAGACCCAGTACTTC. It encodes CASSPLAGDQETQYF.

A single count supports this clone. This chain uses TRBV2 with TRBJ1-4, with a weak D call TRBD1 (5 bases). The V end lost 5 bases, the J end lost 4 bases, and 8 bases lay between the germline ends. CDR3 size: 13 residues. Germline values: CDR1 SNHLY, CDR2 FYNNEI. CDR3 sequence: CASSRGINEKLFF. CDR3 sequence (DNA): TGTGCCAGCAGTCGGGGGATTAATGAAAAACTGTTTTTT.

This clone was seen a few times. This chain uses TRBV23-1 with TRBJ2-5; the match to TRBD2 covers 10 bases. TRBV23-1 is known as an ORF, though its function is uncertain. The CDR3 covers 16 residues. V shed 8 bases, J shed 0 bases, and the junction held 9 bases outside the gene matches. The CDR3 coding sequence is TGCGCCAGCGCTAAGTCGACTAGCGGGTACCAAGAGACCCAGTACTTC. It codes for CASAKSTSGYQETQYF.

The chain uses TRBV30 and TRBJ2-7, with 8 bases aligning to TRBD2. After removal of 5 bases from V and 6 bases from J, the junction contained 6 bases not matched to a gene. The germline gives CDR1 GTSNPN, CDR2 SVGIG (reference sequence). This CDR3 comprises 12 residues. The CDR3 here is CAWAGGGGEQYF. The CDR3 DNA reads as TGTGCCTGGGCGGGGGGTGGAGGCGAGCAGTACTTC.

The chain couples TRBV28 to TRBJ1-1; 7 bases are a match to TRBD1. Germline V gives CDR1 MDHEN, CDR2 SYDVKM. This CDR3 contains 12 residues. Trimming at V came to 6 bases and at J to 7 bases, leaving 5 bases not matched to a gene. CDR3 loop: CASRLRDSEAFF. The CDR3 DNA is TGTGCCAGCAGACTCCGGGACAGTGAAGCTTTCTTT.

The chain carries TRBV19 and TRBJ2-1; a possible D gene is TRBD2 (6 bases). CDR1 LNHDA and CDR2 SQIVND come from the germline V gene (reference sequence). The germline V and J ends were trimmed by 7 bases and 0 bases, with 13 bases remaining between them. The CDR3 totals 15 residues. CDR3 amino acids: CASKLAGYSYNEQFF. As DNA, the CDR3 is TGTGCCAGTAAGTTGGCGGGGTACTCCTACAATGAGCAGTTCTTC.

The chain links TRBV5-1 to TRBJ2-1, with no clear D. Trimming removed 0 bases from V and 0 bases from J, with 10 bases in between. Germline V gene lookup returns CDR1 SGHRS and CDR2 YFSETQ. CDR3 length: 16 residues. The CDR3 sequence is CASSLDLESSYNEQFF. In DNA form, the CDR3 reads TGCGCCAGCAGCTTGGATCTGGAGAGCTCCTACAATGAGCAGTTCTTC.

The CDR3 is CASSPGLAGGDEQFF. Written as DNA, the CDR3 is TGTGCCAGCAGCCCGGGACTAGCGGGAGGAGATGAGCAGTTCTTC. The chain is built from TRBV6-5 and TRBJ2-1, with 15 positions matching TRBD2. CDR1 is MNHEY and CDR2 is SVGAGI in the germline V gene. V was clipped by 6 bases and J by 8 bases; unmatched bases: 5. This CDR3 comprises 15 residues.

CDR3 residues: CASSSMVGLLYEQYF. DNA of the CDR3: TGTGCCAGCAGCTCGATGGTGGGACTTCTCTACGAGCAGTACTTC. This sequence joins TRBV7-8 and TRBJ2-7; TRBD2 might be the D (6 bases). This CDR3 comprises 15 residues. Germline V gene data show CDR1 as SGHVS and CDR2 as FQNEAQ. V was trimmed by 4 bases and J by 3 bases, leaving 16 bases between them.

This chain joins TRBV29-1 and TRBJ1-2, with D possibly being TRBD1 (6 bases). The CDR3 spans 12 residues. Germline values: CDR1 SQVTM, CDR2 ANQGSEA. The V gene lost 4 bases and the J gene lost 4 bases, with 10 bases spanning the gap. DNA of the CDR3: TGCAGCGTTGCGAGGGGGATCTATGGCTACACCTTC. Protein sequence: CSVARGIYGYTF.

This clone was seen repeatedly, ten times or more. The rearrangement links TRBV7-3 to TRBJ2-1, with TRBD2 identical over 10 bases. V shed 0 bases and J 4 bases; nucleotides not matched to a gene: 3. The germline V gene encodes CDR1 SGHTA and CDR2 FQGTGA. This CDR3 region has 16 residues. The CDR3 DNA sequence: TGTGCCAGCAGCTTAACCCCTAGCGGGAGTTACAATGAGCAGTTCTTC. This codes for CASSLTPSGSYNEQFF.